This TCR beta chain was captured in a study of cytomegalovirus exposure and HLA in healthy donors. PCR used 60 Vbeta primers and 13 Jbeta primers. Data came from immunoSEQ multiplex PCR; TCRdb stores just in-frame clones and leaves some out. The table includes roughly 150,000 clones, less than 10% detected once. Study-wide findings and caveats: Across donors, presence/absence analyses took sequencing depth to be roughly uniform. As a later analysis showed, several of the most significant clusters appeared to be linked to common viral pathogens.

This clone has just a few counts. Its antigen is still unknown. This specimen includes other DNA sequences encoding the same CDR3. V lost 6 bases and J 4 bases, leaving 12 bases between the germline ends. CDR1 and CDR2 (germline): SEHNR, FQNEAQ (reference sequence). The CDR3 loop spans 14 amino acids. Healthy bone marrow donors made up the donors. The origin of this receptor is a man between 45 and 60 years old in good health and CMV-seronegative. The V call is TRBV7-9, the J call TRBJ2-2; tentatively, D is TRBD1 (6 bases). Material: PBMCs. As DNA, the CDR3 is TGTGCCAGCAGTCTACAGGGCATCACCGGGGAGCTGTTTTTT. This gives the protein CASSLQGITGELFF.